This TCR beta chain was documented in a study of siplizumab effects on memory and regulatory T cells. Study outcomes and limitations: Proliferating CD4+ or CD8+ clones, roughly 80-96% of them, lacked an assignable naive or memory phenotype. Naive T cell populations appeared to exhibit greater diversity than memory cells and appeared to be major alloresponse contributors.

Using immunoSEQ multiplex PCR, the repertoire was profiled, and TCRdb retains in-frame clones only, with some absent. This table has more than 95,000 clones, nearly 95% appearing once. Notes on this clone: Its antigen is not identified.

The TCR comes from a human donor in good health. Sequenced: Tregs sorted from blood.

Here the CDR3 DNA reads TGTGCCACCAGCAGACCCCGACTAGATGAGCAGTTCTTC. Residues: CATSRPRLDEQFF. V is TRBV15 and J is TRBJ2-1; TRBD2 might be the D (6 bases). Deletions cut 2 bases from V and 8 bases from J, with 10 bases between. This CDR3 has 13 residues. CDR1 and CDR2 from the germline V gene are LNHNV and YYDKDF (reference sequence).